These T cell receptor beta chains were read from a single sample in a study of blood T cell repertoires in COVID-19. Only in-frame clones appear in the TCRdb table, and some are missing; sequencing was by immunoSEQ multiplex PCR. The data hold approximately 260,000 clones, with over 75% observed a single time. Source material: peripheral blood. Every receptor here comes from a woman aged 70-85 years with COVID-19, enrolled during active disease. CDR3s include the opening cysteine and the closing phenylalanine or tryptophan. The order of the fields is D gene, J gene, clone size, V gene, CDR3 protein, CDR3 DNA. A D gene is named only where the DNA matches it firmly. Not all rows give a size; the values are once, few, many and, for expanded clones, a class.

-	TRBJ1-3	-	TRBV5-1	CASSAVQQGNTIYF	TGCGCCAGCAGCGCCGTACAACAAGGAAACACCATATATTTT
-	TRBJ1-2	-	TRBV7-6	CASSLDSAANYGYTF	TGTGCCAGCAGCCTTGACAGCGCCGCTAACTATGGCTACACCTTC
TRBD2	TRBJ2-1	once	TRBV4-1	CASSFRGRAKNEQFF	TGCGCCAGCAGTTTCCGCGGGAGGGCCAAGAATGAGCAGTTCTTC
TRBD1	TRBJ1-4	-	TRBV28	CASRPTRTGNLEKLFF	TGTGCCAGCAGGCCTACAAGGACAGGGAATCTTGAAAAACTGTTTTTT
-	TRBJ2-2	-	TRBV11-2	CASSPLRPGTGELFF	TGTGCCAGCAGCCCCCTCCGCCCGGGCACCGGGGAGCTGTTTTTT
-	TRBJ2-7	-	TRBV21-1	CASSCGKFSYEQYF	TGTGCCAGCAGTTGCGGGAAGTTCTCCTACGAGCAGTACTTC
-	TRBJ2-7	-	TRBV25-1	CASSPGAWMANEQYF	TGTGCCAGCAGCCCAGGGGCCTGGATGGCGAACGAGCAGTACTTC
-	TRBJ2-2	-	TRBV28	CASSLQGYPGELFF	TGTGCCAGCAGTTTACAGGGATATCCCGGGGAGCTGTTTTTT
-	TRBJ2-5	-	TRBV5-1	CASSLAVGSAKETQYF	TGCGCCAGCAGCTTGGCCGTTGGCAGCGCAAAAGAGACCCAGTACTTC
TRBD1	TRBJ2-1	-	TRBV29-1	CSVDTTGGINYEQFF	TGCAGCGTCGATACCACAGGGGGCATTAACTATGAGCAGTTCTTC
-	TRBJ2-7	once	TRBV13	CASSLDQRRNYEQYF	TGTGCCAGCAGCTTAGACCAGCGGAGGAATTACGAGCAGTACTTC
-	TRBJ2-3	-	TRBV7-3	CASSPSLALTDTQYF	TGTGCCAGCAGCCCAAGCCTAGCGCTCACAGATACGCAGTATTTT
-	TRBJ1-2	-	TRBV2	CASSRDIDGYTF	TGTGCCAGCAGTCGGGACATTGATGGCTACACCTTC
-	TRBJ2-3	-	TRBV5-1	CASSPGTSTDTQYF	TGCGCCAGCAGCCCCGGGACTAGCACAGATACGCAGTATTTT
-	TRBJ1-1	once	TRBV29-1	CSALTVHTEAFF	TGCAGCGCTTTGACAGTACACACTGAAGCTTTCTTT
TRBD1	TRBJ1-1	-	TRBV24-1	CATSDPDRAEAFF	TGTGCCACCAGTGACCCAGACAGGGCTGAAGCTTTCTTT